This T cell receptor beta chain was retrieved from a study of control samples from healthy donors and cancer patients. TCRdb's copy holds only in-frame clones and misses some; the assay was immunoSEQ multiplex PCR. The table includes approximately 90,000 clones, more than 75% detected once. V was cut by 2 bases and J by 7 bases, with 12 bases left in between. The CDR3 runs 13 residues. Germline CDR1 SGHTS, CDR2 YDEGEE. This TCR derives from a man aged 25 to 40 in good health. Source material: blood. V is TRBV5-8 and J is TRBJ2-5; unclear D gene. DNA of the CDR3: TGTGCCAGCAGCTTTAACGCCTTTGGGACCCAGTACTTC. Translating gives CASSFNAFGTQYF. The complete variable domain, with remaining parts taken from reference TRBV5-8 and TRBJ2-5, reads EAGVTQSPTHLIKTRGQQATLRCSPISGHTSVYWYQQALGLGLQFLLWYDEGEERNRGNFPPRFSGRQFPNYSSELNVNALELEDSALYLCASSFNAFGTQYFGPGTRLLVL.